These 3 T cell receptor beta chains came from one sample sequenced in a study of T-cell memory formation after mild COVID-19. TCRdb re-called the 5' RACE reads with MiXCR, one entry per CDR3 protein. The table shows roughly 62,000 distinct CDR3 sequences, with less than 9.5% occurring only once. The sequencing sample was made of PBMCs or a T cell subset sorted from them (not recorded which). These TCRs come from a man aged 18 to 29 who had mild COVID-19 (a few samples of this study predate the infection). Cell type and time point are not known.

This clonotype was seen a few times. V and J are TRBV5-1 and TRBJ1-3; no reliable D call. The CDR3 is made up of 15 amino acids. V was trimmed by 1 base and J by 0 bases, leaving 8 bases between them. CDR1 is SGHRS, CDR2 YFSETQ, per germline. For the CDR3, the DNA is TGCGCCAGCAGCTTGACGGCAAACTCTGGAAACACCATATATTTT. It is translated as CASSLTANSGNTIYF.

The chain combines TRBV4-3 with TRBJ2-5; perhaps TRBD1 as D (5 bases). The CDR3 has 16 residues. Germline CDR1 is LGHNA and CDR2 is YSLEER. V was trimmed by 0 bases and J by 3 bases, leaving 14 bases between them. The CDR3 region is CASSQDQTGYEETQYF. Written as DNA, the CDR3 is TGCGCCAGCAGCCAAGATCAAACAGGCTATGAAGAGACCCAGTACTTC.

This clonotype was counted many times. The chain carries TRBV7-2 and TRBJ2-3; D gene uncertain. V was shortened by 4 bases and J by 0 bases, with 11 bases between the two germline ends. Germline V gene lookup returns CDR1 SGHTA and CDR2 FQGNSA. The length of the CDR3 is 15 residues. The DNA for the CDR3 is TGTGCCAGCAGCTCGGAGACCGGGAGCACAGATACGCAGTATTTT. Amino acid sequence: CASSSETGSTDTQYF.